This TCR beta chain was identified during a study of T cells in localized non-small cell lung cancer. TCRdb's copy holds only in-frame clones and misses some; the assay was immunoSEQ multiplex PCR. Altogether fewer than 40,000 clones are present, approximately 84% being singletons, with the ten largest covering around 4.2%. Germline V CDR1 and CDR2: GTSNPN, SVGIG (reference sequence). This CDR3 contains 12 residues. Trimming left V 0 bases short and J 9 bases short, with 10 bases between. On this clone: Its matching antigen is unknown.

Broader study findings: The study linked higher blood T cell density to longer overall survival.

The sequencing here drew on peripheral blood, taken before any cancer treatment. The chain combines TRBV30 with TRBJ2-3; D ambiguous. The sequence derives from a male donor at least 60 years old with stage III lung adenocarcinoma. DNA for the CDR3: TGTGCCTGGAGTGTATCCGTGGAAACGCAGTATTTT. Its protein product is CAWSVSVETQYF. The full variable domain, in which reference TRBV30 and TRBJ2-3 provide the parts outside the CDR3, is SQTIHQWPATLVQPVGSPLSLECTVEGTSNPNLYWYRQAAGRGLQLLFYSVGIGQISSEVPQNLSASRPQDRQFILSSKKLLLSDSGFYLCAWSVSVETQYFGPGTRLTVL.